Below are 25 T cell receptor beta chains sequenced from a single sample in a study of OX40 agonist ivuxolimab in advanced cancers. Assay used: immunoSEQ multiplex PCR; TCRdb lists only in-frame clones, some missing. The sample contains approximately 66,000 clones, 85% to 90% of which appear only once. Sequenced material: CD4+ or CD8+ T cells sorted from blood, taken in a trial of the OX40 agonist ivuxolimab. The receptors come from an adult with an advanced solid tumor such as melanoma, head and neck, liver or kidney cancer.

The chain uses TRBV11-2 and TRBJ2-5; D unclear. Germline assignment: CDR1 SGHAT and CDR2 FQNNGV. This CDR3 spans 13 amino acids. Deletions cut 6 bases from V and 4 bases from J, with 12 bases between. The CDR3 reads CASRPSLGETQYF. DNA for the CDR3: TGTGCCAGCAGACCGTCCCTCGGAGAGACCCAGTACTTC.

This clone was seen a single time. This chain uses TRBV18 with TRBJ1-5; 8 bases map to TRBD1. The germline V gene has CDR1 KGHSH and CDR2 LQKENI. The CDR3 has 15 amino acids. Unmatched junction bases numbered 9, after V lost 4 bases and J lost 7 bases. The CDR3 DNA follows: TGTGCCAGCTCACGGACAGGGAATAGTCAACAGCCCCAGCATTTT. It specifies CASSRTGNSQQPQHF.

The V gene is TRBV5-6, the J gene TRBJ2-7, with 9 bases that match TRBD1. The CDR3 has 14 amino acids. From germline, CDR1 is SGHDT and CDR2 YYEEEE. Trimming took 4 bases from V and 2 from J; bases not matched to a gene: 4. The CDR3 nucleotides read TGTGCCAGCAGCCTACAGGGGGCCCCCTACGAGCAGTACTTC. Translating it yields CASSLQGAPYEQYF.

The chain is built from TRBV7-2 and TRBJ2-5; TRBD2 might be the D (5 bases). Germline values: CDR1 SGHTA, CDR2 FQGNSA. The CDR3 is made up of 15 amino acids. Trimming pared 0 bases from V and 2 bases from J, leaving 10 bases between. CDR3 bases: TGTGCCAGCAGCTTAGCGCGGGCCACGCAAGAGACCCAGTACTTC. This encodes CASSLARATQETQYF. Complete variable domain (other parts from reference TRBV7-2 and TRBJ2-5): GAGVSQSPSNKVTEKGKDVELRCDPISGHTALYWYRQSLGQGLEFLIYFQGNSAPDKSGLPSDRFSAERTGGSVSTLTIQRTQQEDSAVYLCASSLARATQETQYFGPGTRLLVL.

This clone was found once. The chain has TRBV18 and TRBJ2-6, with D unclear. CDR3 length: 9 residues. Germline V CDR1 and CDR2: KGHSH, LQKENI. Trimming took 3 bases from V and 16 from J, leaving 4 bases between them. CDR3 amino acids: CASSPLLTF. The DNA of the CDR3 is TGTGCCAGCTCACCGTTACTGACTTTC.

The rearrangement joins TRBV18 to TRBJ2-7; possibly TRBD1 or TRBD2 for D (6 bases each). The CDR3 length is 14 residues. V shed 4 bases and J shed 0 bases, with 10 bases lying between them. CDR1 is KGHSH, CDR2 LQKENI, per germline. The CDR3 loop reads CASSQGGSSYEQYF. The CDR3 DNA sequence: TGTGCCAGCTCACAAGGGGGGAGCTCCTACGAGCAGTACTTC. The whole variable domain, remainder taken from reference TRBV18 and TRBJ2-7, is NAGVMQNPRHLVRRRGQEARLRCSPMKGHSHVYWYRQLPEEGLKFMVYLQKENIIDESGMPKERFSAEFPKEGPSILRIQQVVRGDSAAYFCASSQGGSSYEQYFGPGTRLTVT.

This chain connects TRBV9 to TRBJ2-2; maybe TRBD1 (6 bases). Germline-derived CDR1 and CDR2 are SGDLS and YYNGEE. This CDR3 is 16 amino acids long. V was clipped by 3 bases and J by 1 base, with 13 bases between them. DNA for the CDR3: TGTGCCAGCAGCGCACTGACAGGAATGAACACCGGGGAGCTGTTTTTT. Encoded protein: CASSALTGMNTGELFF.

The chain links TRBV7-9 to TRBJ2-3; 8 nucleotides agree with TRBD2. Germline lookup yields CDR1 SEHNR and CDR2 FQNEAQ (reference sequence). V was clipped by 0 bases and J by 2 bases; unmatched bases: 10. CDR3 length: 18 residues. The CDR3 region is CASSLAPLAVQLTDTQYF. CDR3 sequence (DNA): TGTGCCAGCAGCTTAGCGCCACTAGCGGTACAACTCACAGATACGCAGTATTTT.

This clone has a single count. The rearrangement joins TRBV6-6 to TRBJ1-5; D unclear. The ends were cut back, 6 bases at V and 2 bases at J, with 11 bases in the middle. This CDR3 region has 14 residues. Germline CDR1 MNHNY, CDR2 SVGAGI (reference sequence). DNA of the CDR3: TGTGCCAGCAGGTCCCTGCGGGGCAATCAGCCCCAGCATTTT. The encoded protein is CASRSLRGNQPQHF.

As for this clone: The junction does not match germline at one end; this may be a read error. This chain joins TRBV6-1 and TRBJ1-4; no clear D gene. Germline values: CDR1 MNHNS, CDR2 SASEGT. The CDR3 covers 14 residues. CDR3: CASTPMTTNGKLFF. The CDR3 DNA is TGTGCCAGCACCCCAATGACCACCAATGGAAAACTGTTTTTT.

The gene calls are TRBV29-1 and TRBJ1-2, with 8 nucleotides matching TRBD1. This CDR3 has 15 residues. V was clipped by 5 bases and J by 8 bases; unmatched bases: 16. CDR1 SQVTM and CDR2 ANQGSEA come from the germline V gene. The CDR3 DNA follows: TGCAGCGTTCTAACACCCCGGACAGGGCCTGGGGGCTACACCTTC. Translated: CSVLTPRTGPGGYTF.

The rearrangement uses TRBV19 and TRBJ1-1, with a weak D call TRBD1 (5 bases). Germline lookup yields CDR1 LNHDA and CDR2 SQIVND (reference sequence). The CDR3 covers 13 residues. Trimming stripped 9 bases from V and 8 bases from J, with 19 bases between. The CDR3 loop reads CASSVGGYKEAFF. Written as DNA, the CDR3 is TGTGCCAGCTCCGTCGGGGGGTACAAAGAAGCTTTCTTT.

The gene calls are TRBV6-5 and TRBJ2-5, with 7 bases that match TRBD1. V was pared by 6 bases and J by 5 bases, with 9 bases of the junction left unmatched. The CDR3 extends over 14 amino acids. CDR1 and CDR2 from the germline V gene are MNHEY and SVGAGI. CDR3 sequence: CASRKDRVRETQYF. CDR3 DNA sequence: TGTGCCAGCAGAAAAGACAGGGTTCGGGAGACCCAGTACTTC.

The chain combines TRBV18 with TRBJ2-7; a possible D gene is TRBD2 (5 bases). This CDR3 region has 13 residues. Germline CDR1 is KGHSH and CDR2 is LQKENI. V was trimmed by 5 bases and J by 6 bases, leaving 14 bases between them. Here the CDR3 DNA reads TGTGCCAGCTCAGACCAGGTGGCGGGCGAGCAGTACTTC. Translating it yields CASSDQVAGEQYF.

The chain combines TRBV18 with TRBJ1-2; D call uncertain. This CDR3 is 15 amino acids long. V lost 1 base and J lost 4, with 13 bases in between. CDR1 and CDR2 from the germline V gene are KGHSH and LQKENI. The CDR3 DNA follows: TGTGCCAGCTCACCACAAGCCGGGAAGGCCTATGGCTACACCTTC. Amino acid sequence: CASSPQAGKAYGYTF.

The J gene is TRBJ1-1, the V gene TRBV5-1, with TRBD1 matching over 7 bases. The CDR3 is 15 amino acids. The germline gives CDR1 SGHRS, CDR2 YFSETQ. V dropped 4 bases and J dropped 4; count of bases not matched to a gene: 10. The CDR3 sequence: CASSTNRGVGTEAFF. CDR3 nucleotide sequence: TGCGCCAGCAGCACCAACAGGGGTGTCGGCACTGAAGCTTTCTTT.

CDR3 nucleotide sequence: TGCGCCAGCAGCTTGGTTCGGTTGGGTTCACCCCTCCACTTT. Translation: CASSLVRLGSPLHF. The rearrangement uses TRBV5-1 and TRBJ1-6; D is unclear. CDR1 and CDR2 (germline): SGHRS, YFSETQ. Trimming cost V 0 bases and J 9 bases, with 10 bases left between them. CDR3 length: 14 residues. Full variable domain (missing parts from reference TRBV5-1 and TRBJ1-6): KAGVTQTPRYLIKTRGQQVTLSCSPISGHRSVSWYQQTPGQGLQFLFEYFSETQRNKGNFPGRFSGRQFSNSRSEMNVSTLELGDSALYLCASSLVRLGSPLHFGNGTRLTVT.

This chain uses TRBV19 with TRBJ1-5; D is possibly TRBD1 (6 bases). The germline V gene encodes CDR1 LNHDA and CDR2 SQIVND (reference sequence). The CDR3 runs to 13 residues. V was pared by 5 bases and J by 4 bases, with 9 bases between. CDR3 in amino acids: CASSFQGNQPQHF. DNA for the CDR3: TGTGCCAGTAGTTTTCAGGGGAATCAGCCCCAGCATTTT.

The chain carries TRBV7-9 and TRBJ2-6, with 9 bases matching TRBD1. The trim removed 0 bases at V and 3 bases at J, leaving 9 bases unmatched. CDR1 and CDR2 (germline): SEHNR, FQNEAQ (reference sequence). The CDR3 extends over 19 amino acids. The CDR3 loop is CASSLARQTGGFGANVLTF. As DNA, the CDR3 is TGTGCCAGCAGCTTAGCCCGGCAGACAGGGGGATTTGGGGCCAACGTCCTGACTTTC.

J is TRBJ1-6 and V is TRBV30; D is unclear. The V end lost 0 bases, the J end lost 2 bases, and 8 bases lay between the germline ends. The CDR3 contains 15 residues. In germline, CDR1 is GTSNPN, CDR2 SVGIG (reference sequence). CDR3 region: CAWSVGRAYNSPLHF. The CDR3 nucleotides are TGTGCCTGGAGTGTCGGCCGGGCCTATAATTCACCCCTCCACTTT.

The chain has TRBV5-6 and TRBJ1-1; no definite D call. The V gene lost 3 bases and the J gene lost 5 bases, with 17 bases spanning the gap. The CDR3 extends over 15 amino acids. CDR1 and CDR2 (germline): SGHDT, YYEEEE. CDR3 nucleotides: TGTGCCAGCAGCTCGAGGTGGGGTGTGTGGACTGAAGCTTTCTTT. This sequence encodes CASSSRWGVWTEAFF.

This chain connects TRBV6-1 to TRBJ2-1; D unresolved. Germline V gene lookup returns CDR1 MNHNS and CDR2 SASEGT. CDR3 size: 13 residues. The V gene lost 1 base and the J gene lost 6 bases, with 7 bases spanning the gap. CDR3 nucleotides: TGTGCCAGCAGTGAAGGGAATCTCAATGAGCAGTTCTTC. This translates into CASSEGNLNEQFF.

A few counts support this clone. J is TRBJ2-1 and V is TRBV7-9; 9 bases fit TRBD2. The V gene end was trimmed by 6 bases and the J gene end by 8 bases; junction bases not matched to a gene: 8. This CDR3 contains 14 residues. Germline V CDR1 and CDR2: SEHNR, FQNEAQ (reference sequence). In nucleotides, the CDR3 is TGTGCCAGCAGAAGCGGGGGGAGTAGGGATGAGCAGTTCTTC. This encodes CASRSGGSRDEQFF.

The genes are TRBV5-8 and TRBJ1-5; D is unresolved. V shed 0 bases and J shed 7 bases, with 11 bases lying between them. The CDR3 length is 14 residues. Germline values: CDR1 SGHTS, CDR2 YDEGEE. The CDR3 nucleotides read TGTGCCAGCAGCTTGGCGATAGCATCCCAGCCCCAGCATTTT. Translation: CASSLAIASQPQHF.

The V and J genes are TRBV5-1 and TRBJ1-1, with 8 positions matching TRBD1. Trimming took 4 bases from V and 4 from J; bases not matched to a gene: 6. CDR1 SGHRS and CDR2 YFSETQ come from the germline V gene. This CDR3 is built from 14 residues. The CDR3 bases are TGCGCCAGCAGCCCCAGGGGGCTGACCACTGAAGCTTTCTTT. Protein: CASSPRGLTTEAFF.